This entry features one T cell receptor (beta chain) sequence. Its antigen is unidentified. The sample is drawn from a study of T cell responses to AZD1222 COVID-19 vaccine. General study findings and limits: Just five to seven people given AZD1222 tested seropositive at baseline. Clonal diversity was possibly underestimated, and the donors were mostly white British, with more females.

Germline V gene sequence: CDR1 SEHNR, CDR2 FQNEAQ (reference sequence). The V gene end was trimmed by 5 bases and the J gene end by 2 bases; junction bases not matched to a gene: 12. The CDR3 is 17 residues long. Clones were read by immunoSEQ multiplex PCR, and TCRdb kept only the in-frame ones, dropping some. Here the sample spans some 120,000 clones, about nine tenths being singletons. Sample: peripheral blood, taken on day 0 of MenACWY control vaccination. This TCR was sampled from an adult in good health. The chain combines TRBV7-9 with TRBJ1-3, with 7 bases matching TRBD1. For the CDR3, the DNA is TGTGCCAGCAGCCCCACAACAGGGGTCTTAGCTGGAAACACCATATATTTT. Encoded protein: CASSPTTGVLAGNTIYF.